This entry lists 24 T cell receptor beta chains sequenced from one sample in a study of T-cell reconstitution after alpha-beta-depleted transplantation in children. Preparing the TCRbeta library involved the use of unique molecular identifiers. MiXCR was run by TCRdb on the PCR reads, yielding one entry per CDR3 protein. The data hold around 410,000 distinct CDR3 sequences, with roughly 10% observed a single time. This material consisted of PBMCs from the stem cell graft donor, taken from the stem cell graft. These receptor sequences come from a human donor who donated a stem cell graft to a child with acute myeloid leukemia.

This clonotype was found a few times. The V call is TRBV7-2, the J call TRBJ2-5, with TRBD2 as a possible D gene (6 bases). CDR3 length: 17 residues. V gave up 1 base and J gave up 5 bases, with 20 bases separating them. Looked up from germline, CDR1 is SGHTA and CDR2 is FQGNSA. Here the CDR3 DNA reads TGTGCCAGCAGCTTAGTTGGTCGGCTCGGGAGTGGGGAGACCCAGTACTTC. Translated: CASSLVGRLGSGETQYF.

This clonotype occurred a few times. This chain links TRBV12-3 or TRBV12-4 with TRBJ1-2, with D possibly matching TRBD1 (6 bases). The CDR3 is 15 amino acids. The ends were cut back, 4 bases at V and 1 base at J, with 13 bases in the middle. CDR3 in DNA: TGTGCCAGCAGTTCCGGGGGCTCAAATAACTATGGCTACACCTTC. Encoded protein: CASSSGGSNNYGYTF.

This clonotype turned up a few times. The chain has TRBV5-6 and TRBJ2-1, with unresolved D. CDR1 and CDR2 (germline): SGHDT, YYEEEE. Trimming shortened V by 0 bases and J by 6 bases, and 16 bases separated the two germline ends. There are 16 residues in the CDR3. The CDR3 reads CASSLALTSARNEQFF. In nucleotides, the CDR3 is TGTGCCAGCAGCTTGGCCCTGACCTCCGCGCGCAATGAGCAGTTCTTC.

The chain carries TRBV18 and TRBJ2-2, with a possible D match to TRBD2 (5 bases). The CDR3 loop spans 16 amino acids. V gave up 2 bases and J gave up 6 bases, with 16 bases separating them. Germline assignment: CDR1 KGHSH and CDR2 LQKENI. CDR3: CASSPYSALGSGELFF. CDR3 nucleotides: TGTGCCAGCTCACCATATTCGGCACTAGGCTCCGGGGAGCTGTTTTTT.

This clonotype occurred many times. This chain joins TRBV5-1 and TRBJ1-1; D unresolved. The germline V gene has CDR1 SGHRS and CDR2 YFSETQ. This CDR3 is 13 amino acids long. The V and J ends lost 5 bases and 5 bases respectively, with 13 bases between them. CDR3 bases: TGCGCCAGCAGTACCCCCGAGGTGACTGAAGCTTTCTTT. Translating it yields CASSTPEVTEAFF.

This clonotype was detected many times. DNA of the CDR3: TGTGCCAGCAGCTTAGCAGTTGGCGGGAGAGGGGAGACCCAGTACTTC. It yields the protein CASSLAVGGRGETQYF. This chain joins TRBV7-2 and TRBJ2-5; 7 nucleotides line up with TRBD2. Germline CDR1 and CDR2: SGHTA and FQGNSA. The V segment lost 0 bases and the J segment 5 bases; nucleotides outside the gene matches: 9. The CDR3 runs to 16 residues.

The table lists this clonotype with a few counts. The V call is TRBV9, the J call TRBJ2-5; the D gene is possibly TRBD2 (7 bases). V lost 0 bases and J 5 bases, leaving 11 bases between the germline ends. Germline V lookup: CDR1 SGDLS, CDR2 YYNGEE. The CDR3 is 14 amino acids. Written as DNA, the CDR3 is TGTGCCAGCAGCGTAGGGCGGGGGCAGGAGACCCAGTACTTC. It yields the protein CASSVGRGQETQYF.

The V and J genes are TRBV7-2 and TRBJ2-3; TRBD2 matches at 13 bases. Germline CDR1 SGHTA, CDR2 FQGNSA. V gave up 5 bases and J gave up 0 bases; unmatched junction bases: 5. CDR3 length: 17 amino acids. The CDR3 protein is CASSMGLAGPSTDTQYF. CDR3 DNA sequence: TGTGCCAGCAGCATGGGACTAGCGGGGCCAAGCACAGATACGCAGTATTTT.

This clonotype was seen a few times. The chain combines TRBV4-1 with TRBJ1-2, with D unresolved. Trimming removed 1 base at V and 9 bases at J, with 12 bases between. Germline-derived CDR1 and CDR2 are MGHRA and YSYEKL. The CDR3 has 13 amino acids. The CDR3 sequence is CASSQVGGGSYTF. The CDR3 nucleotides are TGCGCCAGCAGCCAAGTAGGTGGCGGTAGCTACACCTTC.

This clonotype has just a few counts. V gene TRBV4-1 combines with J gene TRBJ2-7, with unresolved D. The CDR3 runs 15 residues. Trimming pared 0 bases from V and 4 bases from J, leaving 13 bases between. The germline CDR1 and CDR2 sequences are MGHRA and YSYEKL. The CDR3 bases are TGCGCCAGCAGCCAAGAGTCGGACGGTCAGTACGAGCAGTACGTC. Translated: CASSQESDGQYEQYV.

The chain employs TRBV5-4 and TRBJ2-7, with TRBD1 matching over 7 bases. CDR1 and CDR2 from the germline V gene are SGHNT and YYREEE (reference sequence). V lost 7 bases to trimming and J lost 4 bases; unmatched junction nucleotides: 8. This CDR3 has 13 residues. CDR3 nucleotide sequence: TGTGCCAGCCAAACCGGGACAGCTTACGAGCAGTACGTC. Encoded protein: CASQTGTAYEQYV.

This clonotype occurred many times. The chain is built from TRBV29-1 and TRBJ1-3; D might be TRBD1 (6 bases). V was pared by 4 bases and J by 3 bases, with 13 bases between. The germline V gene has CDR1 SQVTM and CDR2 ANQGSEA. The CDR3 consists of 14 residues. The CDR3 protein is CSVAGTTVGNTIYF. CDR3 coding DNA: TGCAGCGTTGCCGGGACAACGGTTGGAAACACCATATATTTT.

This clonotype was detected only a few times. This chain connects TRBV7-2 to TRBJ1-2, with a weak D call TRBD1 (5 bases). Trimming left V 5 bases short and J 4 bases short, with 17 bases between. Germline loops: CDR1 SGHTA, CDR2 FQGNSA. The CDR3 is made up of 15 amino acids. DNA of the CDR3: TGTGCCAGCAGCCCTAGGGGAGGGTCGGGCTATGGCTACACCTTC. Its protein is CASSPRGGSGYGYTF.

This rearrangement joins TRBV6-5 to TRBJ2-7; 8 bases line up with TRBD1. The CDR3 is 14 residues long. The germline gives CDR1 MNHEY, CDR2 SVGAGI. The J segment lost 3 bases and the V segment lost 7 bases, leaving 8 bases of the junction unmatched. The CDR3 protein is CASTPGQGHYEQYF. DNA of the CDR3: TGTGCCAGCACCCCCGGACAGGGCCACTACGAGCAGTACTTC.

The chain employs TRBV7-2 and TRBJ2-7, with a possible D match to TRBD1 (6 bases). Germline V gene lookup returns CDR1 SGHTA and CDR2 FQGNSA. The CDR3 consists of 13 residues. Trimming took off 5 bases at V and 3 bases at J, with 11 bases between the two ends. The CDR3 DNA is TGTGCCAGCAGCATAACAGGGAACTACGAGCAGTACTTC. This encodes CASSITGNYEQYF.

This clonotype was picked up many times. The CDR3 sequence is CASSYRNRVDGYTF. The DNA of the CDR3 is TGTGCCAGCAGTTATCGTAATAGGGTGGATGGCTACACCTTC. V gene TRBV6-5 combines with J gene TRBJ1-2; D gene unclear. The CDR3 has 14 amino acids. Germline lookup yields CDR1 MNHEY and CDR2 SVGAGI. Trimming cost V 3 bases and J 6 bases, with 14 bases left between them.

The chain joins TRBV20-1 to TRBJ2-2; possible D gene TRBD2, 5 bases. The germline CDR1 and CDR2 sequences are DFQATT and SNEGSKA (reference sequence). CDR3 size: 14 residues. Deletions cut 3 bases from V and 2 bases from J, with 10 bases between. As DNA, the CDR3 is TGCAGTGCTAGCAGCCTAGCTAACACCGGGGAGCTGTTTTTT. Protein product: CSASSLANTGELFF.

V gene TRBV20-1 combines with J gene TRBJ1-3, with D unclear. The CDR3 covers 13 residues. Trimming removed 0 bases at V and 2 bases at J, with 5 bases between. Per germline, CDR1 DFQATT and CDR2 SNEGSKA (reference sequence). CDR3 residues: CSARDSTGNTIYF. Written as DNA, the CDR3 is TGCAGTGCTAGAGATTCGACTGGAAACACCATATATTTT.

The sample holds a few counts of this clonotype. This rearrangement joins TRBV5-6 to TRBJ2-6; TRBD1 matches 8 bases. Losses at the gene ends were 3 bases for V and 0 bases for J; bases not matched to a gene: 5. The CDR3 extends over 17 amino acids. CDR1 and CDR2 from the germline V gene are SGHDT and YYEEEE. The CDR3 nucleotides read TGTGCCAGCAGCTGGAGGGACAGGCCCTCTGGGGCCAACGTCCTGACTTTC. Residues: CASSWRDRPSGANVLTF.

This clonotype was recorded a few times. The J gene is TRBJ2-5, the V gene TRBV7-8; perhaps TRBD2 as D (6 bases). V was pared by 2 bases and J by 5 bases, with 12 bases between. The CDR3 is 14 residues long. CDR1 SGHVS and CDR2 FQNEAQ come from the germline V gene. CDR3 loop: CASSLLGSFETQYF. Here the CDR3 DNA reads TGTGCCAGCAGCTTACTCGGGAGTTTCGAGACCCAGTACTTC. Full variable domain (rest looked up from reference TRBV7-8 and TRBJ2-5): GAGVSQSPRYKVAKRGQDVALRCDPISGHVSLFWYQQALGQGPEFLTYFQNEAQLDKSGLPSDRFFAERPEGSVSTLKIQRTQQEDSAVYLCASSLLGSFETQYFGPGTRLLVL.

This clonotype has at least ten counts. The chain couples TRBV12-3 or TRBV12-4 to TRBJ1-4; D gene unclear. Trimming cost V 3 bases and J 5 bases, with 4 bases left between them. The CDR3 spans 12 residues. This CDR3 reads CASSFRNEKLFF. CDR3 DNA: TGTGCCAGCAGTTTTCGAAATGAAAAACTGTTTTTT.

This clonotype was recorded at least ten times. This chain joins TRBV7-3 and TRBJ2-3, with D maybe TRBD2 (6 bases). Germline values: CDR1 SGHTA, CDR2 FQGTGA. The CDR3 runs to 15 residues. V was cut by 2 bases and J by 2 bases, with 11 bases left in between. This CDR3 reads CASSLVGSPTDTQYF. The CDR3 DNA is TGTGCCAGCAGCTTAGTCGGGAGTCCCACAGATACGCAGTATTTT.

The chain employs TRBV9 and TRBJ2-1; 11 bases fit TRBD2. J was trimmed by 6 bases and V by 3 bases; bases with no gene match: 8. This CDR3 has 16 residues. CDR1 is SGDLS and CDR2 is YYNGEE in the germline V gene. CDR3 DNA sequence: TGTGCCAGCAGCGAACGACTAGCGGGATTATTCAATGAGCAGTTCTTC. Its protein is CASSERLAGLFNEQFF.

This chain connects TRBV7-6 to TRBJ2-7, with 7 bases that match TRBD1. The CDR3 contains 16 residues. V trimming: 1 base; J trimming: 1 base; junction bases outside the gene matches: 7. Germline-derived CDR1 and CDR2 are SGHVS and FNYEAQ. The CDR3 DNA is TGTGCCAGCAGCTTAGTGGCCGGGACAGCGTCCTACGAGCAGTACTTC. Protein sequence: CASSLVAGTASYEQYF. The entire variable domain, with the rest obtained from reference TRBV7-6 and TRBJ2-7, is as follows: GAGVSQSPRYKVTKRGQDVALRCDPISGHVSLYWYRQALGQGPEFLTYFNYEAQQDKSGLPNDRFSAERPEGSISTLTIQRTEQRDSAMYRCASSLVAGTASYEQYFGPGTRLTVT.